The clone carrying this T cell receptor beta chain was seen more than once but under ten times. The length of the CDR3 is 13 residues. CDR1 is SNHLY and CDR2 is FYNNEI in the germline V gene. Germline trimming cut 4 bases from V and 6 bases from J; bases unmatched to any gene: 5. Primers included in the PCR were 60 Vbeta and 13 Jbeta primers. Produced via immunoSEQ multiplex PCR; TCRdb's table is partial and in-frame only. Counted here are approximately 110,000 clones, roughly 74% occurring once; the ten biggest clones make up about 0.92%. The data stem from a study of cytomegalovirus exposure and HLA in healthy donors.

The sequence came from a woman aged 30 to 39 in good health and CMV-seronegative. The rearrangement links TRBV2 to TRBJ1-2, with 7 bases matching TRBD1. Sequenced input: PBMCs. CDR3 region: CASSVLQGNGYTF. CDR3 DNA sequence: TGTGCCAGCAGTGTCCTACAGGGGAATGGCTACACCTTC.